This T cell receptor beta chain stems from a study of regulatory T cells in long-lasting Graves disease (dated by TCRdb to about 2021). Turning to the overall study: Patients with newly diagnosed Graves' disease had been on antithyroid drugs for under 3 months. This study used TCR sequencing and RNA sequencing of peripheral blood to compare persistent Graves' disease patients against newly diagnosed Graves' disease patients. TCR sequencing covered around 13 persistent and 20 newly diagnosed Graves' disease patients, some 33 samples in total. The study was registered as a clinical trial and conducted in China.

The time point tag for this specimen amounts to: newly diagnosed GD, antithyroid drugs for less than 3 months. For both TCR sequencing and RNA sequencing, RNA was extracted from PBMCs in TRIzol. The diagnosis of Graves' disease was made according to American Thyroid Association guidelines. Recruitment of patients was carried out at an endocrinology department in Xi'an, China. From each patient, about 9.7 milliliters of peripheral blood was collected into an EDTA anticoagulant tube. Ficoll Paque Plus density gradient separation was used to isolate PBMCs, and no additional T cell sorting was done. An Agilent 2100 Bioanalyzer and agarose gel were used to assess RNA quality, and a NanoDrop 2000 was used to measure RNA concentration. The cysteine opens and the phenylalanine closes a CDR3 of 16 amino acids. Only the CDR3 portion is preserved as DNA: 48 bases, with reading frame beginning at the first base. The germline V gene sets CDR1 to SQVTM and CDR2 to ANQGSEA.

The library came from multiplex PCR. Sequencing relied on an Illumina HiSeq 4000. CDR3 regions were amplified by Arm-PCR with iRepertoire HTBI primers to construct TCR beta libraries. Gel purification was performed on PCR products prior to sequencing. On the study's bioinformatics: Across samples, about 63 TRBV and 13 to 15 TRBJ segments were identified and used for gene usage analysis of CDR3 amino acid clonotypes. COPE and FqMerger were used to merge the filtered high-quality paired reads into contigs. BLAST was used to align contigs to IMGT TRBV, TRBD and TRBJ reference genes, with CDR3 defined following IMGT. Any clonotype with a frequency above 0.1% was classified as a highly expanded clone. Shannon entropy served as the measure of repertoire diversity, while the Gini coefficient captured V-J evenness. A clonotype found in more than one individual was treated as public. TCRdb reanalyzed the raw reads on its own, using fastp at Q25 for trimming and MiXCR for clone calling, and kept in-frame beta chains. For every CDR3 protein sequence, its rows merge into one entry that carries the most common genes and DNA. The V and J calls and clone size are TCRdb's, not the authors'. This sample lists around 450,000 distinct CDR3 sequences; 15% to 20% were detected once. The ten largest clonotypes hold 9% to 15% of the sample.

With regard to this clonotype: Its antigen has not been determined. Mismatch with germline at one junction end may stem from a read error.

Summary of the overall study and its limitations: Because the primary lesion, thyroid tissue, could not be accessed, the study looked at peripheral blood alone. TRBV28, TRBJ1-2 and TRBJ2-5 were preferentially used in persistent disease, while TRBV20-1 and TRBJ2-1 were favored in newly diagnosed disease. A larger number of public clonotypes was shared among persistent patients (approximately 2,600) than among newly diagnosed patients (over 850). Only the TCR beta chain was sequenced and analyzed. The small sample size was acknowledged by the authors as a limitation that may reduce accuracy. Persistent Graves' disease patients showed lower TCR Shannon entropy and fewer highly expanded clones than newly diagnosed patients, suggesting clonal expansion.

These data were also reused for a study on T cells in Graves' hyperthyroidism and ophthalmopathy. As the second paper documents: Graves' hyperthyroidism was defined as stable when no progression to ophthalmopathy occurred over 18 months of follow-up. The hyperthyroidism patients were between 18 and 65 years old and newly diagnosed, with a disease duration of less than 2 months. Any patient with an uncontrolled infection, another autoimmune disease, pregnancy or lactation was excluded. Clinical symptoms, serum thyroxine and TRAb, thyroid ultrasound, and orbital computed tomography formed the basis for the diagnoses. The TCR CDR3 was subjected to a first round of RT-PCR using the HTBI primer set and the Qiagen OneStep RT-PCR kit. Most expanded thyroid clonotypes (frequency above 0.001) were also found in blood, which suggests that blood repertoires may mirror thyroid immune responses. Ophthalmopathy was separated from stable hyperthyroidism by a 13 V-J signature model, with around 88% sensitivity and about 84% specificity obtained in cross-validation and 80%/75% obtained in testing. In validation, the model predicted progression to ophthalmopathy with roughly 70% sensitivity and roughly 72% specificity, a median of 6.5 months before onset. TCR V-J signatures able to tell the groups apart were searched for in a discovery cohort of about a hundred patients, of whom around 42 had Graves' ophthalmopathy and 55 to 65 had stable Graves' hyperthyroidism. Prospective prediction of ophthalmopathy was tested in an independent validation cohort consisting of fewer than 20 hyperthyroidism patients and approximately 16 patients who later progressed to ophthalmopathy. The approximately 90 discovery patients were randomly split 7:3 into training and test sets. The study also compared thyroid tissue and blood T-cell repertoires from roughly 6 Graves' hyperthyroidism patients. After blood sampling, hyperthyroidism patients were treated with methimazole at a starting dose of 30 mg daily, and ophthalmopathy patients were treated with high-dose intravenous methylprednisolone. The libraries were constructed in a second round of multiplex PCR and then size-selected and purified. Libraries were sequenced paired-end with 100 bp reads on an Illumina HiSeq2000. SOAPnuke was used to process the raw data, with reads discarded if the reads contained adapters or uncalled bases, had a mean Phred below 15, or lacked an exact constant-primer or identifier match. COPE v1.2.5 was used to merge the high-quality paired reads, and each unique nucleotide sequence was defined as a clonotype. Clonotypes were aligned to IMGT TRBV, TRBD and TRBJ reference segments using MiTCR v1.1. The analysis included only V-J combinations with a frequency above 0.0001, which together covered roughly 99% of the repertoires. A TCS score was defined as the ratio of F50 (clonal expansion) to E x V (chaos), with BLOSUM62-based TCRdist applied between CDR3 peptides within each V-J. Welch's t-statistics and random forest reduced some 510 V-J features to 10 to 15, which were used in a naive Bayes classifier (R e1071). No statistical method was used to set the sample size in advance, and investigators knew the group allocation. According to the paper, TCR Vbeta CDR3 sequencing was carried out on some 130 peripheral blood samples, which came from fewer than 50 ophthalmopathy, under 85 hyperthyroidism and about 17 progressor patients.

The V gene is TRBV29-1 and the J gene is TRBJ2-3, with 8 bases aligning to TRBD2. The material was peripheral blood mononuclear cells (PBMCs), obtained at new diagnosis, from a patient treated with antithyroid drugs. This sequence was found in a man in his forties or fifties with Graves disease. Donor details come from another sample of the same person, matched by shared clones. The nucleotide sequence is TGCAGCGTTGAAACTTTTACTAGCGGAAGCACAGATTCGCAGTATTTT. This yields the protein CSVETFTSGSTDSQYF.